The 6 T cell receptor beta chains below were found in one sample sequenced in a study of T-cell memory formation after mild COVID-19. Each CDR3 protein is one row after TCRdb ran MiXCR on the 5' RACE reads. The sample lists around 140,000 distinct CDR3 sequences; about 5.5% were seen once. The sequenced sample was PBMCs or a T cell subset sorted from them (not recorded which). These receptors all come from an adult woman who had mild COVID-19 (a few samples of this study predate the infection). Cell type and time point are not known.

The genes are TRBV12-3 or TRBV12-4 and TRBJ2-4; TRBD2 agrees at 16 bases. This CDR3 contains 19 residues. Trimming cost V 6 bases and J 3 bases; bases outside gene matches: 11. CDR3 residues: CASSRGTSGGAFVKNIQYF. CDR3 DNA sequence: TGTGCCAGCAGCCGCGGGACTAGCGGGGGGGCATTTGTCAAAAACATTCAGTACTTC.

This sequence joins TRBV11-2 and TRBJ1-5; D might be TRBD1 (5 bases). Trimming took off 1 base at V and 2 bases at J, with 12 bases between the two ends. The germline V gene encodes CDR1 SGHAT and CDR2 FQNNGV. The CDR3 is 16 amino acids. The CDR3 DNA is TGTGCCAGCAGCTTAGCGGGGCGGGGGGGCAATCAGCCCCAGCATTTT. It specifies CASSLAGRGGNQPQHF.

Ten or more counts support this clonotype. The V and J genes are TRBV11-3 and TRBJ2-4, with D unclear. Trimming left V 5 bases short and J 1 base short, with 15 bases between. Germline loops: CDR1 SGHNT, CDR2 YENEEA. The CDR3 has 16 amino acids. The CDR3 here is CASSGRTTPAKNIQYF. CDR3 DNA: TGTGCCAGCAGCGGCAGGACCACCCCCGCCAAAAACATTCAGTACTTC.

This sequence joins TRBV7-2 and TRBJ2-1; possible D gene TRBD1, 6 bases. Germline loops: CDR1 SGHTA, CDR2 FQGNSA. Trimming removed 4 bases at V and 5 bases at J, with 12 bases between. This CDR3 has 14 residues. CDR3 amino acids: CASSWQGQDNEQFF. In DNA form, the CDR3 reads TGTGCCAGCAGCTGGCAGGGGCAGGACAATGAGCAGTTCTTC.

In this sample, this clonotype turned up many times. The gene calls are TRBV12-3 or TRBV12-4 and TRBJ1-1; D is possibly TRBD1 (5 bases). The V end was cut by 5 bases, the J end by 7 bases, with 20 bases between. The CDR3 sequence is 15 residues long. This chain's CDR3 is CASSVSGTYWGEAFF. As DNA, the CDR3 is TGTGCCAGCAGTGTATCCGGGACCTACTGGGGTGAAGCTTTCTTT.

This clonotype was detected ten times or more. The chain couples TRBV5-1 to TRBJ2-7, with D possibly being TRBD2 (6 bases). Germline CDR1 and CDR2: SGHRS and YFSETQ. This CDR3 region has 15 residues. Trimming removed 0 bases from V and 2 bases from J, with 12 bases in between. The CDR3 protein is CASSLAASAPYEQYF. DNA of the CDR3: TGCGCCAGCAGCTTGGCGGCTAGCGCGCCCTACGAGCAGTACTTC.